Listed below are T cell receptor beta chains from one sample, sequenced in a study of blood T cells in healthy people across ages. Each CDR3 protein is one row after TCRdb ran MiXCR on the 5' RACE reads. The sample holds 450,000 to 600,000 distinct CDR3 sequences; about a quarter are singletons and the top ten take approximately 3.7%. This sample was also put to use in a study of T cells of mothers and their children.

The source material was blood. Source of these receptors: a boy younger than 10 in good health. Each CDR3 is given with its conserved first and last residue. The D gene is left open where the match is weak. Rows give clone size only sometimes, using once, few, many, or a class for an expanded clone.

d_call: -
v_call: TRBV12-3/TRBV12-4
j_call: TRBJ1-6
clone_size: -
cdr3_aa: CASSIIPNLNSSYNSPLHF
cdr3_nt: TGTGCCAGCAGTATAATACCGAACCTCAATAGCTCCTATAATTCACCCCTCCACTTT

d_call: TRBD2
v_call: TRBV10-3
j_call: TRBJ2-3
clone_size: -
cdr3_aa: CALSEERGGTDTQYF
cdr3_nt: TGTGCCCTCAGTGAGGAGCGGGGGGGCACAGATACGCAGTATTTT

d_call: -
v_call: TRBV12-3/TRBV12-4
j_call: TRBJ2-5
clone_size: many
cdr3_aa: CASSLEGQAQETQYF
cdr3_nt: TGTGCCAGCAGTTTAGAGGGGCAGGCTCAAGAGACCCAGTACTTC

d_call: -
v_call: TRBV19
j_call: TRBJ2-7
clone_size: few
cdr3_aa: CASSIAFGDDEQYF
cdr3_nt: TGTGCCAGTAGTATAGCGTTCGGGGATGACGAGCAGTACTTC

d_call: -
v_call: TRBV30
j_call: TRBJ1-4
clone_size: -
cdr3_aa: CAWSGNGDLGEKLFF
cdr3_nt: TGTGCCTGGAGTGGAAATGGGGATTTAGGTGAAAAACTGTTTTTT

d_call: -
v_call: TRBV11-2
j_call: TRBJ2-7
clone_size: -
cdr3_aa: CASSLDVPRPSYEQYF
cdr3_nt: TGTGCCAGCAGCTTAGATGTCCCCAGGCCCTCCTACGAGCAGTACTTC

d_call: -
v_call: TRBV6-6
j_call: TRBJ2-5
clone_size: -
cdr3_aa: CATVGMLGETQYF
cdr3_nt: TGTGCCACCGTGGGGATGCTAGGAGAGACCCAGTACTTC

d_call: TRBD2
v_call: TRBV4-3
j_call: TRBJ2-7
clone_size: -
cdr3_aa: CASSQERTSGRPYF
cdr3_nt: TGCGCCAGCAGCCAAGAGCGGACTAGCGGGAGACCGTACTTC

d_call: -
v_call: TRBV14
j_call: TRBJ1-6
clone_size: -
cdr3_aa: CASSQGSAWDSPLHF
cdr3_nt: TGTGCCAGCAGCCAAGGGTCGGCCTGGGATTCACCCCTCCACTTT

d_call: -
v_call: TRBV6-5
j_call: TRBJ1-4
clone_size: many
cdr3_aa: CASSSQGHRSEKLFF
cdr3_nt: TGTGCCAGCAGTTCGCAGGGTCATAGGAGTGAAAAACTGTTTTTT

d_call: -
v_call: TRBV24-1
j_call: TRBJ2-3
clone_size: -
cdr3_aa: CATSGVSDTQYF
cdr3_nt: TGTGCCACCAGTGGTGTTTCAGATACGCAGTATTTT

d_call: -
v_call: TRBV6-1
j_call: TRBJ2-1
clone_size: few
cdr3_aa: CASESDPYNEQFF
cdr3_nt: TGTGCCAGCGAAAGTGATCCCTACAATGAGCAGTTCTTC

d_call: -
v_call: TRBV4-3
j_call: TRBJ2-5
clone_size: -
cdr3_aa: CASSQDLVQETQYF
cdr3_nt: TGCGCCAGCAGCCAAGATCTAGTCCAAGAGACCCAGTACTTC

d_call: -
v_call: TRBV9
j_call: TRBJ1-1
clone_size: few
cdr3_aa: CASSTRDHQGTEAFF
cdr3_nt: TGTGCCAGCAGCACGAGGGACCATCAGGGAACTGAAGCTTTCTTT

d_call: -
v_call: TRBV5-1
j_call: TRBJ2-5
clone_size: -
cdr3_aa: CASSLERGDETQYF
cdr3_nt: TGCGCCAGCAGCTTGGAAAGGGGGGACGAGACCCAGTACTTC

d_call: -
v_call: TRBV6-5
j_call: TRBJ2-5
clone_size: -
cdr3_aa: CASSYRRDSGGETQYF
cdr3_nt: TGTGCCAGCAGTTACCGCAGGGACTCTGGAGGGGAGACCCAGTACTTC

d_call: -
v_call: TRBV20-1
j_call: TRBJ1-2
clone_size: -
cdr3_aa: CSARVGGADGYTF
cdr3_nt: TGCAGTGCTAGAGTGGGGGGCGCGGATGGCTACACCTTC

d_call: -
v_call: TRBV7-9
j_call: TRBJ2-1
clone_size: -
cdr3_aa: CASSFLANEQFF
cdr3_nt: TGTGCCAGCAGCTTCCTAGCAAATGAGCAGTTCTTC

d_call: -
v_call: TRBV12-3/TRBV12-4
j_call: TRBJ1-4
clone_size: -
cdr3_aa: CASSFRQIATNEKLFF
cdr3_nt: TGTGCCAGCAGTTTTAGACAGATTGCAACTAATGAAAAACTGTTTTTT

d_call: TRBD2
v_call: TRBV20-1
j_call: TRBJ2-1
clone_size: few
cdr3_aa: CSATSGRGYNEQFF
cdr3_nt: TGCAGTGCTACAAGCGGGAGGGGCTACAATGAGCAGTTCTTC

d_call: TRBD2
v_call: TRBV7-9
j_call: TRBJ2-3
clone_size: -
cdr3_aa: CARAGMTDTQYF
cdr3_nt: TGTGCCAGAGCGGGGATGACAGATACGCAGTATTTT

d_call: -
v_call: TRBV3-1
j_call: TRBJ1-3
clone_size: -
cdr3_aa: CASNLRGSSGNTIYF
cdr3_nt: TGTGCCAGCAACCTCCGGGGGAGCTCTGGAAACACCATATATTTT

d_call: TRBD2
v_call: TRBV7-9
j_call: TRBJ2-2
clone_size: -
cdr3_aa: CASSNPGGGLTGELFF
cdr3_nt: TGTGCCAGCAGCAACCCCGGGGGGGGCCTCACCGGGGAGCTGTTTTTT

d_call: -
v_call: TRBV27
j_call: TRBJ1-1
clone_size: few
cdr3_aa: CASSLGGLGVEAFF
cdr3_nt: TGTGCCAGCAGTTTGGGGGGGTTGGGGGTAGAAGCTTTCTTT

d_call: -
v_call: TRBV20-1
j_call: TRBJ2-1
clone_size: -
cdr3_aa: CSAPWLSQGNEQFF
cdr3_nt: TGCAGTGCTCCATGGCTCTCTCAGGGGAATGAGCAGTTCTTC

d_call: -
v_call: TRBV6-2/TRBV6-3
j_call: TRBJ2-1
clone_size: -
cdr3_aa: CASSSPGTPNEQFF
cdr3_nt: TGTGCCAGCAGTAGTCCCGGGACTCCCAATGAGCAGTTCTTC

d_call: -
v_call: TRBV15
j_call: TRBJ2-7
clone_size: -
cdr3_aa: CATSRESHGSYEQYF
cdr3_nt: TGTGCCACCAGCAGAGAGAGTCACGGGAGCTACGAGCAGTACTTC

d_call: TRBD2
v_call: TRBV6-5
j_call: TRBJ2-1
clone_size: -
cdr3_aa: CASSTLERERGEQFF
cdr3_nt: TGTGCCAGCAGCACACTTGAGCGGGAGAGGGGAGAGCAGTTCTTC

d_call: -
v_call: TRBV4-3
j_call: TRBJ1-4
clone_size: few
cdr3_aa: CASSQEVAGASEKLFF
cdr3_nt: TGCGCCAGCAGCCAAGAGGTCGCAGGCGCTTCTGAAAAACTGTTTTTT

d_call: -
v_call: TRBV27
j_call: TRBJ2-5
clone_size: -
cdr3_aa: CASSCPYFKETQYF
cdr3_nt: TGTGCCAGCAGTTGCCCTTATTTCAAAGAGACCCAGTACTTC

d_call: TRBD2
v_call: TRBV7-2
j_call: TRBJ2-7
clone_size: -
cdr3_aa: CASSRVAGEYEQYF
cdr3_nt: TGTGCCAGCAGCCGAGTAGCGGGGGAGTACGAGCAGTACTTC

d_call: -
v_call: TRBV20-1
j_call: TRBJ1-3
clone_size: -
cdr3_aa: CSASLGFSGNTIYF
cdr3_nt: TGCAGTGCTAGTTTGGGATTTTCTGGAAACACCATATATTTT

d_call: -
v_call: TRBV12-3/TRBV12-4
j_call: TRBJ1-4
clone_size: -
cdr3_aa: CASGLQGGEKLFF
cdr3_nt: TGTGCCAGCGGTTTGCAGGGCGGGGAAAAACTGTTTTTT

d_call: TRBD1
v_call: TRBV29-1
j_call: TRBJ2-3
clone_size: -
cdr3_aa: CSAGGTGLDTQYF
cdr3_nt: TGCAGCGCCGGAGGGACAGGGCTGGATACGCAGTATTTT

d_call: TRBD1
v_call: TRBV29-1
j_call: TRBJ1-1
clone_size: few
cdr3_aa: CSVESWTGETEAFF
cdr3_nt: TGCAGCGTTGAAAGTTGGACAGGAGAGACTGAAGCTTTCTTT

d_call: -
v_call: TRBV12-3/TRBV12-4
j_call: TRBJ2-1
clone_size: few
cdr3_aa: CASSLQNEQFF
cdr3_nt: TGTGCCAGCAGTTTACAGAATGAGCAGTTCTTC

d_call: -
v_call: TRBV20-1
j_call: TRBJ2-3
clone_size: few
cdr3_aa: CSARGHPSADTQYF
cdr3_nt: TGCAGTGCTAGAGGGCACCCCTCGGCAGATACGCAGTATTTT

d_call: -
v_call: TRBV5-7
j_call: TRBJ1-2
clone_size: -
cdr3_aa: CASSTMASTKGVVYGYTF
cdr3_nt: TGTGCCAGCAGCACTATGGCCAGTACTAAGGGTGTAGTCTATGGCTACACCTTC

d_call: -
v_call: TRBV4-1
j_call: TRBJ2-3
clone_size: -
cdr3_aa: CASGAVSTDTQYF
cdr3_nt: TGCGCCAGCGGAGCGGTTAGCACAGATACGCAGTATTTT

d_call: TRBD1
v_call: TRBV20-1
j_call: TRBJ2-5
clone_size: -
cdr3_aa: CSATGGKETQYF
cdr3_nt: TGCAGTGCAACAGGGGGCAAAGAGACCCAGTACTTC

d_call: -
v_call: TRBV18
j_call: TRBJ1-6
clone_size: -
cdr3_aa: CASSPEGYYNSPLHF
cdr3_nt: TGTGCCAGCTCACCGGAGGGCTACTATAATTCACCCCTCCACTTT

d_call: -
v_call: TRBV7-8
j_call: TRBJ2-5
clone_size: few
cdr3_aa: CASSLERGAGQETQYF
cdr3_nt: TGTGCCAGCAGCTTAGAACGCGGGGCGGGGCAAGAGACCCAGTACTTC

d_call: -
v_call: TRBV5-6
j_call: TRBJ2-5
clone_size: many
cdr3_aa: CASSYSSQETQYF
cdr3_nt: TGTGCCAGCAGCTACAGTAGCCAAGAGACCCAGTACTTC

d_call: -
v_call: TRBV5-1
j_call: TRBJ2-7
clone_size: -
cdr3_aa: CASSFRMGGEASYEQYF
cdr3_nt: TGCGCCAGCAGCTTCAGGATGGGAGGAGAGGCCAGCTACGAGCAGTACTTC

d_call: TRBD2
v_call: TRBV7-8
j_call: TRBJ2-2
clone_size: -
cdr3_aa: CASSRSGRNTGELFF
cdr3_nt: TGTGCCAGCAGCCGGAGCGGGAGGAACACCGGGGAGCTGTTTTTT

d_call: -
v_call: TRBV2
j_call: TRBJ2-5
clone_size: -
cdr3_aa: CASSAAAGDIETQYF
cdr3_nt: TGTGCCAGCAGTGCAGCGGCAGGGGACATAGAGACCCAGTACTTC

d_call: TRBD1
v_call: TRBV27
j_call: TRBJ1-2
clone_size: few
cdr3_aa: CASSPGQAFYGYTF
cdr3_nt: TGTGCCAGCAGTCCCGGACAGGCATTCTATGGCTACACCTTC

d_call: TRBD1
v_call: TRBV15
j_call: TRBJ2-7
clone_size: -
cdr3_aa: CATRLGTASSYEQYF
cdr3_nt: TGTGCCACTAGGCTAGGGACAGCTAGCTCCTACGAGCAGTACTTC

d_call: -
v_call: TRBV10-3
j_call: TRBJ2-5
clone_size: few
cdr3_aa: CAISESVADQETQYF
cdr3_nt: TGTGCCATCAGTGAGTCGGTAGCTGACCAAGAGACCCAGTACTTC

d_call: TRBD2
v_call: TRBV12-3/TRBV12-4
j_call: TRBJ2-1
clone_size: few
cdr3_aa: CASSLIAGVYNEQFF
cdr3_nt: TGTGCCAGCAGTTTAATAGCGGGGGTATACAATGAGCAGTTCTTC

d_call: -
v_call: TRBV5-1
j_call: TRBJ2-2
clone_size: -
cdr3_aa: CASSLFMLNTGELFF
cdr3_nt: TGCGCCAGCAGCTTGTTTATGTTGAACACCGGGGAGCTGTTTTTT

d_call: TRBD1
v_call: TRBV2
j_call: TRBJ2-5
clone_size: few
cdr3_aa: CASSVTGPQETQYF
cdr3_nt: TGTGCCAGCAGTGTGACAGGGCCCCAAGAGACCCAGTACTTC

d_call: TRBD2
v_call: TRBV7-2
j_call: TRBJ2-1
clone_size: few
cdr3_aa: CASSLLALAGGYEQFF
cdr3_nt: TGTGCCAGCAGCTTACTAGCACTAGCGGGAGGGTATGAGCAGTTCTTC

d_call: -
v_call: TRBV7-9
j_call: TRBJ2-7
clone_size: -
cdr3_aa: CASSSEVTIYEQYF
cdr3_nt: TGTGCCAGCAGCTCCGAGGTGACCATCTACGAGCAGTACTTC

d_call: TRBD1
v_call: TRBV28
j_call: TRBJ2-3
clone_size: few
cdr3_aa: CASSLWQGASTDTQYF
cdr3_nt: TGTGCCAGCAGTTTATGGCAGGGGGCTAGTACAGATACGCAGTATTTT

d_call: TRBD1
v_call: TRBV6-6
j_call: TRBJ2-7
clone_size: -
cdr3_aa: CASSYRDRLYF
cdr3_nt: TGTGCCAGCAGTTACCGGGACAGGCTGTACTTC